A single sample gave rise to the 3 T cell receptor beta chains below, sequenced in a study of blood T cells in healthy people across ages. Then a second PCR, running roughly 7 to 11 cycles, was carried out with a sample-barcoded 5' primer and a J-beta primer mix. TCRdb redid the calling of the 5' RACE reads with MiXCR, one entry per CDR3 protein. The sample has around 970,000 distinct CDR3 sequences; around 54% are singletons. Sequencing was carried out using blood. These receptors came from a woman aged 55 to 70 in good health.

The chain links TRBV12-3 or TRBV12-4 to TRBJ2-1, with D perhaps TRBD1 (5 bases). Trimming cost V 4 bases and J 5 bases, with 21 bases left between them. This CDR3 spans 17 amino acids. CDR3 in DNA: TGTGCCAGCAGTTCGCGGTGGCAGGGCGGTGTCGACAATGAGCAGTTCTTC. Its protein product is CASSSRWQGGVDNEQFF.

CDR3 nucleotide sequence: TGTGCCAGTCGGGACGGGGTTGGGAGCTCCTACAATGAGCAGTTCTTC. Residues: CASRDGVGSSYNEQFF. The chain employs TRBV6-1 and TRBJ2-1, with D perhaps being TRBD1 or TRBD2 (5 bases each). The CDR3 loop spans 16 amino acids. The V end lost 9 bases, the J end lost 0 bases, and 18 bases lay between the germline ends. Germline assignment: CDR1 MNHNS and CDR2 SASEGT.

This clonotype was seen more than once but under ten times. The rearrangement uses TRBV20-1 and TRBJ2-5, with 7 positions matching TRBD1. The length of the CDR3 is 14 residues. The V gene's germline CDR1 is DFQATT and CDR2 SNEGSKA (reference sequence). V shed 2 bases and J 4 bases; nucleotides not matched to a gene: 7. CDR3 in DNA: TGCAGTGCTAGAACCCGGGACAGAGGAGAGACCCAGTACTTC. Protein product: CSARTRDRGETQYF.